This T cell receptor beta chain stems from a study of cytotoxic CD8 clonotypes in ibrutinib-treated CLL. Across the whole study: Response samples followed a median about 12 months of treatment, range 6 to 36.

General study results and limits: A rise in clonality was seen at ibrutinib response, and a fall back toward baseline was seen at progression.

The CDR3 extends over 16 amino acids. Trimming pared 1 base from V and 5 bases from J, leaving 18 bases between. Looked up from germline, CDR1 is MNHNY and CDR2 is SVGAGI (reference sequence). Sequencing used immunoSEQ multiplex PCR; TCRdb keeps in-frame clones, though not all of them. The table includes roughly 150,000 clones, 88% detected once. Comment on this clone: Its cognate antigen is unknown.

The chain has TRBV6-6 and TRBJ2-7; D perhaps matches TRBD2 (5 bases). The clonotype originates from a human donor with chronic lymphocytic leukemia. The sequencing used PBMCs, collected at disease progression, from a patient treated with ibrutinib. CDR3 coding DNA: TGTGCCAGCAGTTACTTTAGACGGAGCGAGGGTGACGAGCAGTACTTC. Amino acid sequence: CASSYFRRSEGDEQYF.